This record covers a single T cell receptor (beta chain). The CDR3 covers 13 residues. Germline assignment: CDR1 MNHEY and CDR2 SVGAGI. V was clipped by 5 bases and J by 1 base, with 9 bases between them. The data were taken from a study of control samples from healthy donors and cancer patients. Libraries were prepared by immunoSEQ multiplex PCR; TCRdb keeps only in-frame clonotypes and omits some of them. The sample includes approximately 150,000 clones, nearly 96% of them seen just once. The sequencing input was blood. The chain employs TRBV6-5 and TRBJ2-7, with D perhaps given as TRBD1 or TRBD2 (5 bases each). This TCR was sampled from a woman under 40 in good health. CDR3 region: CASSRGPSYEQYF. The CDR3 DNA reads TGTGCCAGCAGTCGGGGACCGTCCTACGAGCAGTACTTC.